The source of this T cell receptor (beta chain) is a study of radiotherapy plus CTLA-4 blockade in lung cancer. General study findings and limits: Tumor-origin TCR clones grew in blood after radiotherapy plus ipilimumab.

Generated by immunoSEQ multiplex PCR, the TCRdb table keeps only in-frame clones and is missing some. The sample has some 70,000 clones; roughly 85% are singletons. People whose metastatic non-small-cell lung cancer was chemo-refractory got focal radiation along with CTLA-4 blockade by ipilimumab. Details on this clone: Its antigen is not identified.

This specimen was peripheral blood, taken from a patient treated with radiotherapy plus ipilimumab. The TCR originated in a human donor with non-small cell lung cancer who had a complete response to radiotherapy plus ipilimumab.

The CDR3 nucleotides read TGTGCCAGCAGCGTAGATATCGGAAGGGGGGCCAAAGCTTTCTTT. The encoded protein is CASSVDIGRGAKAFF. The chain couples TRBV9 to TRBJ1-1; weak D call: TRBD1 (6 bases). The CDR3 has 15 amino acids. CDR1 SGDLS and CDR2 YYNGEE come from the germline V gene. V was pared by 0 bases and J by 9 bases, with 18 bases between.